This T cell receptor (beta chain) is from a study of vaccination and CD4 T cells after COVID-19. In the study overall: Overlapping spike pools from SARS-CoV-2 and HCoV-NL63, HCoV-OC43 and HCoV-229E served as culture stimuli.

Remarks on this clonotype: Antigen unknown.

CD4+ T cells that had been cultured provided DNA sequenced with the Oncomine TCR Beta short-read assay. It was cultured CD4+ T cells from which genomic DNA was extracted. Using its own MiXCR run on the PCR reads, TCRdb lists one record per CDR3 protein. The sample includes about 16,000 distinct CDR3 sequences, about 51% of them seen just once. Treatment noted: approximately 11-day PBMC culture with coronavirus spike peptide pools or control peptides (ViraFEST assay). Study-wide points: Only post-vaccination samples contained a median 86.3% of the reactive clones in convalescent patients.

Per the germline V gene, CDR1 is MNHEY and CDR2 is SMNVEV (reference sequence). The CDR3 is 15 residues long. The V end lost 6 bases, the J end lost 4 bases, and 13 bases lay between the germline ends. The source is a human donor who had recovered from COVID-19. The source material was CD4+ T cells from blood, cultured in vitro, sampled before SARS-CoV-2 vaccination. The chain has TRBV27 and TRBJ1-6, with a weak D call TRBD1 (5 bases). The CDR3 loop is CASRSRGHYNSPLHF. CDR3 sequence (DNA): TGTGCCAGCAGAAGCCGAGGACATTATAATTCACCCCTCCACTTT.